These T cell receptor beta chains were read from a single sample in a study of blood T cell repertoires in COVID-19. Profiling relied on immunoSEQ multiplex PCR, and the TCRdb table lists in-frame clones only, not all of them. The sample lists around 230,000 clones; 88% were seen once. Sample: peripheral blood. These receptor sequences come from a man aged 40-49 years with acute or convalescent COVID-19. The CDR3 runs from the conserved cysteine through the conserved F or W. D genes are given only for firm matches. Clone size appears in some rows only: once, few, many, or a class for an expanded clone.

V	J	D	size	CDR3	DNA
TRBV24-1	TRBJ2-2	-	-	CATSDWAGELFF	TGTGCCACCAGTGATTGGGCGGGGGAGCTGTTTTTT
TRBV4-1	TRBJ1-4	TRBD1	-	CASSQGQGGNNEKLFF	TGCGCCAGCAGCCAAGGACAGGGGGGTAATAATGAAAAACTGTTTTTT
TRBV19	TRBJ1-4	-	-	CASSIQGSNEKLFF	TGTGCCAGTAGTATACAGGGGAGTAATGAAAAACTGTTTTTT
TRBV5-1	TRBJ2-5	TRBD1	-	CASSLATGGYETQYF	TGCGCCAGCAGCTTGGCCACAGGGGGCTATGAGACCCAGTACTTC
TRBV6-5	TRBJ1-1	-	-	CASSYSGLRGNTEAFF	TGTGCCAGCAGTTACTCGGGCCTTCGGGGGAACACTGAAGCTTTCTTT
TRBV6-1	TRBJ2-5	-	-	CASSEHRSEMGETQYF	TGTGCCAGCAGTGAACATCGGAGTGAAATGGGAGAGACCCAGTACTTC
TRBV5-1	TRBJ1-4	-	-	CASSKAGWEKLFF	TGCGCCAGCAGTAAGGCCGGGTGGGAAAAACTGTTTTTT
TRBV7-2	TRBJ1-4	TRBD1	-	CASSNRTGVNEKLFF	TGTGCCAGCAGCAACCGGACAGGGGTTAATGAAAAACTGTTTTTT
TRBV2	TRBJ2-2	-	-	CASSVEGGSNTGELFF	TGTGCCAGCAGTGTAGAGGGGGGGTCGAACACCGGGGAGCTGTTTTTT
TRBV7-2	TRBJ1-1	-	-	CASSLVGGYGNTEAFF	TGTGCCAGCAGCTTAGTGGGGGGTTACGGCAACACTGAAGCTTTCTTT
TRBV11-2	TRBJ2-2	-	many	CASSSFGGDTGELFF	TGTGCCAGCAGCTCTTTCGGCGGGGACACCGGGGAGCTGTTTTTT
TRBV2	TRBJ2-7	-	-	CASSGLRGRYEQYF	TGTGCCAGCAGCGGTCTTCGGGGTCGCTACGAGCAGTACTTC
TRBV7-9	TRBJ2-7	-	-	CASSLRGNEQYF	TGTGCCAGCAGCCTTCGGGGTAACGAGCAGTACTTC
TRBV6-5	TRBJ1-5	TRBD1	-	CASSLTGGSQPQHF	TGTGCCAGCAGTTTAACAGGGGGTAGTCAGCCCCAGCATTTT
TRBV7-9	TRBJ2-1	TRBD2	-	CASTLSVLAGGGNEQFF	TGTGCCAGCACCCTTAGTGTACTAGCGGGAGGGGGGAATGAGCAGTTCTTC
TRBV6-6	TRBJ2-3	-	-	CASSQASSDTQYF	TGTGCCAGCTCACAGGCGAGCTCAGATACGCAGTATTTT
TRBV21-1	TRBJ2-6	-	-	CASSGRDRGISGANVLTF	TGTGCCAGCAGCGGCCGGGACAGGGGAATCTCCGGGGCCAACGTCCTGACTTTC
TRBV28	TRBJ2-5	TRBD1	-	CASSLDRVAGQETQYF	TGTGCCAGCAGTTTAGACAGGGTTGCGGGTCAAGAGACCCAGTACTTC
TRBV27	TRBJ2-1	-	-	CASSLKIAPGNEQFF	TGTGCCAGCAGTTTAAAAATTGCTCCGGGGAATGAGCAGTTCTTC
TRBV27	TRBJ1-5	TRBD1	-	CASSRQGSNQPQHF	TGTGCCAGCAGTCGACAGGGTAGCAATCAGCCCCAGCATTTT
TRBV5-4	TRBJ2-1	TRBD2	-	CASSFPSGGVDEQFF	TGTGCCAGCAGCTTTCCTAGCGGGGGGGTCGATGAGCAGTTCTTC
TRBV7-8	TRBJ2-2	-	-	CASITAGGRELFF	TGTGCCAGCATTACGGCCGGGGGGCGGGAGCTGTTTTTT
TRBV7-2	TRBJ2-1	-	-	CASMDGPWDSGYNEQFF	TGTGCCAGCATGGATGGTCCCTGGGACTCGGGTTATAATGAGCAGTTCTTC
TRBV5-1	TRBJ2-2	-	-	CASRGPTITGELFF	TGCGCCAGCAGGGGGCCCACGATCACCGGGGAGCTGTTTTTT